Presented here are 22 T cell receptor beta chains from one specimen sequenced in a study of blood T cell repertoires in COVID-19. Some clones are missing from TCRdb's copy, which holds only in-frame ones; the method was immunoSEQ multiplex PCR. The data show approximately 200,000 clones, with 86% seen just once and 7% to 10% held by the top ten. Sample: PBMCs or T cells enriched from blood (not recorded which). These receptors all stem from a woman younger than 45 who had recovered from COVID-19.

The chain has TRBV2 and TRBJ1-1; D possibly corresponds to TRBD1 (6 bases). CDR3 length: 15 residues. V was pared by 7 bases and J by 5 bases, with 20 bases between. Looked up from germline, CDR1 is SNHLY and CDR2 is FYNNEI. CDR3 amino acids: CASIERGGMGTEAFF. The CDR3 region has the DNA TGTGCCAGCATCGAAAGGGGGGGAATGGGGACTGAAGCTTTCTTT.

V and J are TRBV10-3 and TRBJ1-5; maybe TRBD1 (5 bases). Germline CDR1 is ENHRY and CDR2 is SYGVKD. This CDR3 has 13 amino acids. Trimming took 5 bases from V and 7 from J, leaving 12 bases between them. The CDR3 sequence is CAISTTGGQPQHF. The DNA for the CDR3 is TGTGCCATCAGTACGACCGGGGGACAGCCCCAGCATTTT.

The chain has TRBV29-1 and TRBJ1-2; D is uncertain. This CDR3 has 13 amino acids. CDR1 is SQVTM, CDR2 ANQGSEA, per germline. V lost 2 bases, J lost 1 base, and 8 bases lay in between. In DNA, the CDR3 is TGCAGCGTTGAATTTTTAGATAACTATGGCTACACCTTC. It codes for CSVEFLDNYGYTF.

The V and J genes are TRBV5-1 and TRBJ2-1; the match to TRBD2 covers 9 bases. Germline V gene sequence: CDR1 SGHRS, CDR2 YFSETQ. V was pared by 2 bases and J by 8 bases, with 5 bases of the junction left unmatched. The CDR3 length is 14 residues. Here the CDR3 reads CASSFRLAADEQFF. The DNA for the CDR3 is TGCGCCAGCAGCTTCAGACTAGCGGCGGATGAGCAGTTCTTC.

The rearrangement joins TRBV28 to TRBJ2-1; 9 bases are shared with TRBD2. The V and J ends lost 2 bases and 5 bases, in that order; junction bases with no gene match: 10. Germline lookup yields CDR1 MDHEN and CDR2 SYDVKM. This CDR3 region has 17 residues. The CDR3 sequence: CASSLLLRAGGNNEQFF. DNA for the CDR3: TGTGCCAGCAGTTTACTCCTCAGAGCGGGAGGAAACAATGAGCAGTTCTTC.

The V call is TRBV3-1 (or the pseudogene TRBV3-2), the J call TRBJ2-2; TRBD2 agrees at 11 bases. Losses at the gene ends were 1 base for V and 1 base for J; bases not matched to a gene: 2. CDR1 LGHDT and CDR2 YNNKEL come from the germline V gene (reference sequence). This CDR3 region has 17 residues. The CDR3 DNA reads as TGTGCCAGCAGCCAAGCCGGGACTAGCGGGAACACCGGGGAGCTGTTTTTT. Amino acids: CASSQAGTSGNTGELFF.

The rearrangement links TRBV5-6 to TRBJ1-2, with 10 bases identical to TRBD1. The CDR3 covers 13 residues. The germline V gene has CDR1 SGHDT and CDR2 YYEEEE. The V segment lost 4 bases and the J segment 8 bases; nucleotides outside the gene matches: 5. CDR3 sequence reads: CASSIGTGDGYTF. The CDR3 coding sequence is TGTGCCAGCAGCATAGGGACAGGGGACGGCTACACCTTC.

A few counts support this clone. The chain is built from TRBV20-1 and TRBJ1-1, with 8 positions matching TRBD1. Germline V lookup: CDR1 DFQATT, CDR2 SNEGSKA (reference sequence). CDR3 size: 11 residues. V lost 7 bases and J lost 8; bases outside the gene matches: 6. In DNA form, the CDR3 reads TGCAGTGTAACCCGGACAGGGGAAGCTTTCTTT. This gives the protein CSVTRTGEAFF.

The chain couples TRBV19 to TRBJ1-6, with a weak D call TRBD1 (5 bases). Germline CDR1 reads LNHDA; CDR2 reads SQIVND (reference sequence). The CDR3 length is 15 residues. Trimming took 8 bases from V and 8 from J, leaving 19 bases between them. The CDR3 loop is CASSKSEGLHSPLHF. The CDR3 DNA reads TGTGCCAGTTCTAAGTCGGAGGGGTTGCATTCACCCCTCCACTTT.

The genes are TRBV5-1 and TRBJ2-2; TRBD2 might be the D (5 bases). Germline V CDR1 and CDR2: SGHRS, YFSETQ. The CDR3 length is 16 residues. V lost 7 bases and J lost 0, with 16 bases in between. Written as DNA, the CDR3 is TGCGCCAGCTCCTCCCCGGGCGGGTCGAACACCGGGGAGCTGTTTTTT. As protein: CASSSPGGSNTGELFF. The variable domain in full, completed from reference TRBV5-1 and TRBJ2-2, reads KAGVTQTPRYLIKTRGQQVTLSCSPISGHRSVSWYQQTPGQGLQFLFEYFSETQRNKGNFPGRFSGRQFSNSRSEMNVSTLELGDSALYLCASSSPGGSNTGELFFGEGSRLTVL.

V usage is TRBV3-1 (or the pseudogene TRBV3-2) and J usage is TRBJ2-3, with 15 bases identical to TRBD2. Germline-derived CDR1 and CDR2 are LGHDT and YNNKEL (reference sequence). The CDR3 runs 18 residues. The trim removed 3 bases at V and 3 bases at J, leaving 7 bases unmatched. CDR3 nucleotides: TGTGCCAGCAGCCAGGGACTAGCGGGAGGTATTTGGACAGATACGCAGTATTTT. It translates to CASSQGLAGGIWTDTQYF.

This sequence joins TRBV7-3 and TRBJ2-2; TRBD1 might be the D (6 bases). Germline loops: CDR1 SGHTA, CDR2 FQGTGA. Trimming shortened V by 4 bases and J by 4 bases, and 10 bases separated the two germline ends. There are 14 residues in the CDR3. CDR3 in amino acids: CASSSQGSTGELFF. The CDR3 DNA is TGTGCCAGCAGCTCACAGGGTTCCACCGGGGAGCTGTTTTTT.

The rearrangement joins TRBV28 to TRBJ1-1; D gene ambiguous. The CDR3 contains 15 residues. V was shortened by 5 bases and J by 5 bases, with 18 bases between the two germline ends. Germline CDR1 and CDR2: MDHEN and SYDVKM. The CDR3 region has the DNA TGTGCCAGCAGTCCACCTGCTAGAGGCGGAACTGAAGCTTTCTTT. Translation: CASSPPARGGTEAFF.

The CDR3 coding sequence is TGTGCCAGCAGTTTAGTGCCCCGGGAACCAAACACCGGGGAGCTGTTTTTT. Protein sequence: CASSLVPREPNTGELFF. The V gene is TRBV28, the J gene TRBJ2-2; a weak D match, TRBD2 (5 bases). The CDR3 runs 17 residues. Germline V gene data show CDR1 as MDHEN and CDR2 as SYDVKM. V was cut by 2 bases and J by 2 bases, with 15 bases left in between.

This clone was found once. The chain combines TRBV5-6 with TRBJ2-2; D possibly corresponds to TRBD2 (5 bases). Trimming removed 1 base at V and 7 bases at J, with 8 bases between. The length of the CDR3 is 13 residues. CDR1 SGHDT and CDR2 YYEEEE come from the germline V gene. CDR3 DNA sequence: TGTGCCAGCAGCTTGTCCGGGGTCGGGGAGCTGTTTTTT. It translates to CASSLSGVGELFF.

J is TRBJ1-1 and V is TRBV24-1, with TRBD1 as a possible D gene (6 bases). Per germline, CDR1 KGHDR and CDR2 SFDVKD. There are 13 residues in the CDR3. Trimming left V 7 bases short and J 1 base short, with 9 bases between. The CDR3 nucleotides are TGTGCCACCAGAGGACAGCCGAACACTGAAGCTTTCTTT. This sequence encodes CATRGQPNTEAFF.

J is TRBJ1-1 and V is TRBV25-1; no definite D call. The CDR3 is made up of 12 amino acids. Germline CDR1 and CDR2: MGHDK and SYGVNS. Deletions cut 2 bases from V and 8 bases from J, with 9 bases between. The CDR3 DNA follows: TGTGCCAGCAGTGAAACCGGACTGGAAGCTTTCTTT. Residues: CASSETGLEAFF.

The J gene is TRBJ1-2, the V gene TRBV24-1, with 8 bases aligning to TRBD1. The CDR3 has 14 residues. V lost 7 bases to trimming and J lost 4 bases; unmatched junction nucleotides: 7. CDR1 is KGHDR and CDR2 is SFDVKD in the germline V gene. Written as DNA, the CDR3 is TGTGCCACCAGCCATGCAGGGGGCAGCTATGGCTACACCTTC. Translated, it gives CATSHAGGSYGYTF.

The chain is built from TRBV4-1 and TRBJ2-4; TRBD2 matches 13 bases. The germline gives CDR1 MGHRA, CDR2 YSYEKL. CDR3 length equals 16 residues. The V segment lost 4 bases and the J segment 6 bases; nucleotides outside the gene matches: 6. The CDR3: CASSRTSGRGGNIQYF. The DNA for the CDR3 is TGCGCCAGCAGCCGGACTAGCGGGAGAGGGGGAAACATTCAGTACTTC.

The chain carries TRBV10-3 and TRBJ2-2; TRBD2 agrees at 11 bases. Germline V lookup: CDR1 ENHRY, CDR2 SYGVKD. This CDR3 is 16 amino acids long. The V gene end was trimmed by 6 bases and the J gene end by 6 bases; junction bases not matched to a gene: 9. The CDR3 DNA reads TGTGCCATCAGGGGAGTAGCGGGAGGGCCTGCCGGGGAGCTGTTTTTT. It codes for CAIRGVAGGPAGELFF.

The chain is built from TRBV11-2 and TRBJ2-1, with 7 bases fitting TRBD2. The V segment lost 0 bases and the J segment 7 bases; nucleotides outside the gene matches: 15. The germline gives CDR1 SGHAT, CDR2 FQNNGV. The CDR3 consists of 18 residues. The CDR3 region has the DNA TGTGCCAGCAGCTTAGACGGGCTAGCGGCCCCTCTTTTTAATGAGCAGTTCTTC. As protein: CASSLDGLAAPLFNEQFF.

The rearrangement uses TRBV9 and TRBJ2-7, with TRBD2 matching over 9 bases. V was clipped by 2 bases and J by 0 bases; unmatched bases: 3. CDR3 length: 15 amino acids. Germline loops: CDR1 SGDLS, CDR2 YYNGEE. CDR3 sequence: CASSVTSGHSYEQYF. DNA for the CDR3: TGTGCCAGCAGCGTGACTAGCGGACACTCCTACGAGCAGTACTTC.